This entry describes one T cell receptor beta chain. Its antigen is not yet known. Qualities for individual bases were not recorded, and no much larger clone is one base off. The CDR3 regions of human TCRbeta chains were subjected to immunosequencing. In the paper's pipeline: Repertoire TCRs were checked for matches against a reference library of SARS-CoV-2-specific TCRs that had been generated using the MIRA antigen-specificity platform. Breadth was defined as the fraction of unique TCRs that were SARS-CoV-2-associated, and depth was defined as the fraction of total T cells that were SARS-CoV-2-associated. Using the MIRA data, each spike-specific TCR was mapped to the spike region that the TCR reacts to and placed in a CD4 or CD8 class. Log10-transformed breadth and depth values were compared by one-way ANOVA with Sidak's multiple comparisons tests. The source is immuneACCESS, and TCRdb retained only in-frame sequences with V and J called. Part of the clones is not carried over; for the studies checked, unresolved V genes explain less than half of this, and the remainder is unexplained. The V and J calls and clone size come from that table; D and trimming were worked out from the DNA. The sample table contains about 42,000 clones; only one count was recorded for 70% to 90% of them. Of the sample, approximately 25% is held by the ten largest clones.

These data come from a study of T cell responses to AZD1222 COVID-19 vaccine (dated by TCRdb to 2020 to 2022). Describing the broader study: A total of approximately 230 trial participants underwent TCR sequencing, of whom about 200 received two doses of AZD1222 and approximately 25 received two doses of the MenACWY control vaccine. Trial participants were enrolled into age subgroups of 18-55, 56-69 and 70-plus years, which contained about 150, 28 and 57 TCR-sequenced participants, respectively.

Here is what the overall study found, with its caveats: Vaccine-associated CD4 TCRs spanned the whole spike protein, with dominant responses in regions 160-218 and 743-854. After two AZD1222 doses, both the breadth and the depth of spike-specific TCRs were significantly higher than at day 0 and than in MenACWY recipients. Only six or seven AZD1222 recipients were SARS-CoV-2 seropositive at baseline, limiting conclusions about previously exposed vaccinees. Participants were mostly white British and included more females than males, and it was suggested by the authors that clonal diversity may have been underestimated. In the small 56-69-year group, the increase in depth fell short of significance, most likely because of low power. No day 14 peak-response samples were available, so repertoires were characterized only after the peak T cell response. Reportedly, almost half of the unique spike-specific TCRs recognized epitopes lying outside the regions that are mutated in the B.1.351 and B.1.1.7 variants.

This specimen's time point label, per the study, means: about 28 days (+/-7) after the second vaccine dose. AZD1222 recipients given second doses at about 4 weeks or at about 12 weeks were pooled, since spike-specific TCR depth and breadth were not found to differ between the two schedules. The vaccinee samples were drawn from two UK trials, COV001 and COV002, one of which was a single-blind randomized controlled phase 2/3 trial testing AZD1222 (ChAdOx1 nCoV-19) in healthy adults. For TCRbeta chain sequencing, PBMC samples from trial participants were taken at day 0 and at day 28 after the second dose. The clonotype comes from an adult who received the AZD1222 COVID-19 vaccine. The sample in question was peripheral blood, obtained 28 days after the second AZD1222 dose.

The sequenced DNA: TGTGCCAGCAGCTTAGCCCACTCAGCTAACGGGAGAACCGGGGAGCTGTTTTTT. The translation is CASSLAHSANGRTGELFF. In this chain, TRBV11-2 is recombined with TRBJ2-2; perhaps TRBD2 is the D gene, with 6 bases matching. CDR1 SGHAT and CDR2 FQNNGV are derived from the germline V gene. The CDR3 spans 18 residues, from the cysteine through the phenylalanine. Kept here is only the CDR3 DNA, which spans 54 bases and is read in frame from base 1. V and J lose 1 base and 5 bases, and a span of 20 bases separates them.